This is a list of T cell receptor beta chains from one sample in a study of graft-versus-host responses after intestinal transplantation. The table came from immunoSEQ multiplex PCR; TCRdb's copy has only in-frame clones and leaves some out. This table holds about 16,000 clones, 80% to 90% found once. The sequenced sample was PBMCs, obtained approximately 15 weeks after intestinal transplant. All receptors derive from a human patient who received an intestinal transplant, so some T cells may come from the graft donor. Both conserved end residues are part of each CDR3. A D gene is named only where the DNA matches it firmly. Not every row has a clone size; where given, it reads once, few, many or a size class.

d_call clone_size j_call v_call cdr3_aa cdr3_nt
NA once TRBJ1-1 TRBV18 CASSLGKTEAFF TGTGCCAGCTCACTAGGGAAGACTGAAGCTTTCTTT
NA NA TRBJ2-7 TRBV11-2 CASSARDRSGYEQYF TGTGCCAGCAGCGCCCGAGACAGGAGTGGGTACGAGCAGTACTTC
TRBD1 NA TRBJ2-7 TRBV18 CASSRGGGYEQYF TGTGCCAGCTCCCGAGGGGGCGGCTACGAGCAGTACTTC
TRBD2 NA TRBJ2-5 TRBV7-9 CASRPASGGRSWETQYF TGTGCCAGCAGGCCGGCGTCGGGGGGGCGTTCCTGGGAGACCCAGTACTTC
NA NA TRBJ2-7 TRBV4-2 CATGAAVGEQYF TGTGCCACCGGAGCGGCGGTAGGAGAGCAGTACTTC
NA NA TRBJ1-1 TRBV14 CASSQEDMWVNTEAFF TGTGCCAGCAGCCAAGAGGATATGTGGGTGAACACTGAAGCTTTCTTT
TRBD1 few TRBJ1-5 TRBV4-3 CASSPGTGNKPQHF TGCGCCAGCAGCCCCGGGACAGGGAATAAGCCCCAGCATTTT
NA NA TRBJ2-1 TRBV29-1 CSVDSRESDEQFF TGCAGCGTTGATTCCAGGGAGAGCGATGAGCAGTTCTTC
NA NA TRBJ1-1 TRBV28 CASSLPVAGANTEAFF TGTGCCAGCAGTTTACCAGTTGCGGGGGCGAACACTGAAGCTTTCTTT
NA NA TRBJ1-4 TRBV7-6 CASSSHREGEKLFF TGTGCCAGCAGCTCCCACAGGGAGGGTGAAAAACTGTTTTTT
TRBD1 NA TRBJ2-7 TRBV7-2 CASSLGQGAYEQYF TGTGCCAGCAGCTTAGGTCAGGGGGCATACGAGCAGTACTTC
NA NA TRBJ2-3 TRBV6-1 CASREEASTDTQYF TGTGCCAGCAGGGAGGAGGCCAGCACAGATACGCAGTATTTT
NA NA TRBJ1-1 TRBV7-9 CASRSKQGEAFF TGTGCCAGCCGCTCCAAACAGGGTGAAGCTTTCTTT
NA NA TRBJ2-7 TRBV28 CASSLSVGRGTYEQYF TGTGCCAGCAGTTTAAGTGTCGGCAGGGGTACTTACGAGCAGTACTTC
NA NA TRBJ2-5 TRBV10-3 CAISETGARETQYF TGTGCCATCAGTGAGACTGGCGCTAGAGAGACCCAGTACTTC
TRBD2 NA TRBJ2-2 TRBV7-9 CASSLALGLAGAGTGELFF TGTGCCAGCAGCTTAGCGCTCGGACTAGCGGGAGCTGGGACCGGGGAGCTGTTTTTT
NA NA TRBJ1-2 TRBV14 CASRPQRSKRYTF TGTGCCAGCAGACCACAGCGATCCAAGCGCTACACCTTC